The 3 T cell receptor beta chains given below trace back to one sample, sequenced in a study of shared clonotypes between healthy human individuals. CD8 cells classed as naive were CD45RO-negative and positively selected for CCR7, excluding terminally differentiated effector memory CD45RA+ cells. TCRdb's table, derived via immunoSEQ multiplex PCR, lists solely in-frame clones and lacks some. The profile shows 560,000 or so clones, approximately 96% of them singletons. The sample consisted of naive CD8+ T cells sorted from blood. All receptors derive from a woman aged 25 to 45 in good health.

This chain links TRBV28 with TRBJ2-5; 7 bases are shared with TRBD1. V was pared by 9 bases and J by 3 bases, with 4 bases of the junction left unmatched. The V gene's germline CDR1 is MDHEN and CDR2 SYDVKM. This CDR3 has 12 amino acids. DNA for the CDR3: TGTGCCAGGAGACAGGGAGAAGAGACCCAGTACTTC. Amino acids: CARRQGEETQYF.

This sequence joins TRBV10-1 and TRBJ2-5; 15 nucleotides agree with TRBD2. The V segment lost 7 bases and the J segment 5 bases; nucleotides outside the gene matches: 8. Looked up from germline, CDR1 is WNHNN and CDR2 is SYGVQD (reference sequence). The CDR3 covers 16 residues. The CDR3 sequence is CASIRTSGRAGETQYF. The DNA for the CDR3 is TGCGCCAGCATCCGGACTAGCGGGAGGGCCGGGGAGACCCAGTACTTC.

J is TRBJ2-3 and V is TRBV19; TRBD1 is a possible D gene (6 bases). This CDR3 comprises 14 residues. V lost 7 bases to trimming and J lost 0 bases, with 11 bases between them. Looked up from germline, CDR1 is LNHDA and CDR2 is SQIVND (reference sequence). The CDR3 DNA follows: TGTGCCAGTACCCTAGGACAGAGCACAGATACGCAGTATTTT. This translates into CASTLGQSTDTQYF.